This T cell receptor beta chain emerged from a study of T cells in Graves' hyperthyroidism and ophthalmopathy. There are many counts of this clonotype. The CDR3 runs to 17 residues. The V and J ends lost 6 bases and 5 bases, in that order; junction bases with no gene match: 18. The V gene's germline CDR1 is MDHEN and CDR2 SYDVKM. There were TCR beta CDR3 regions amplified from RNA transcripts. The TCR CDR3 was amplified in a first-round RT-PCR using the HTBI primer set. TCRdb redid the calling of the multiplex PCR reads with MiXCR, one entry per CDR3 protein. The table lists under 350,000 distinct CDR3 sequences, roughly 15% of them singletons. Fresh peripheral blood, less than 11 ml of it, supplied the PBMCs.

The sample was blood. This chain uses TRBV28 with TRBJ1-1; 7 bases line up with TRBD1. This receptor was obtained from a woman between 35 and 50 years old with Graves' ophthalmopathy. CDR3 in DNA: TGTGCCAGCAGCAAACGATTAGGACAGGAATCGAGGACTGAAGCTTTCTTT. Amino acid sequence: CASSKRLGQESRTEAFF.